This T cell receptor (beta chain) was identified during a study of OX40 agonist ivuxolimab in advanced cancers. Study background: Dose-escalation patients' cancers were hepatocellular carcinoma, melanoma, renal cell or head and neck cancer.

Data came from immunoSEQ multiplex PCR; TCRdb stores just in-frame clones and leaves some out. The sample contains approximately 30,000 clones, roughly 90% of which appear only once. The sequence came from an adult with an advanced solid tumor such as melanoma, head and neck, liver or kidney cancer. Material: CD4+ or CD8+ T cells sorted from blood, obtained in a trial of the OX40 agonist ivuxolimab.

Here the CDR3 reads CASSHDLTGSGANVLTF. The CDR3, as DNA: TGCGCCAGCAGCCATGACTTGACAGGCTCTGGGGCCAACGTCCTGACTTTC. The gene calls are TRBV4-3 and TRBJ2-6, with D possibly being TRBD1 (6 bases). V lost 3 bases and J 0 bases, leaving 12 bases between the germline ends. This CDR3 contains 17 residues. Germline V lookup: CDR1 LGHNA, CDR2 YSLEER.